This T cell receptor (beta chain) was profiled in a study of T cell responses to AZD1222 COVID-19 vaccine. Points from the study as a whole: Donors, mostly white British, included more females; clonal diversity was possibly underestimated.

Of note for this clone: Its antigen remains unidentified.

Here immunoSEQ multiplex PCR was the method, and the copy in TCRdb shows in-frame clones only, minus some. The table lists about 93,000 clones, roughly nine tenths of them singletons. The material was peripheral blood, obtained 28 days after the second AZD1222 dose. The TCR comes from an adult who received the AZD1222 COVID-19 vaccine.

The CDR3 bases are TGTGCCAGCAGCCCGGCGACAGGGGGCTACGAGCAGTACTTC. It codes for CASSPATGGYEQYF. The chain recombines TRBV7-9 with TRBJ2-7, with TRBD1 identical over 9 bases. Germline CDR1 reads SEHNR; CDR2 reads FQNEAQ (reference sequence). The J segment lost 3 bases and the V segment lost 5 bases, leaving 5 bases of the junction unmatched. The CDR3 spans 14 residues.